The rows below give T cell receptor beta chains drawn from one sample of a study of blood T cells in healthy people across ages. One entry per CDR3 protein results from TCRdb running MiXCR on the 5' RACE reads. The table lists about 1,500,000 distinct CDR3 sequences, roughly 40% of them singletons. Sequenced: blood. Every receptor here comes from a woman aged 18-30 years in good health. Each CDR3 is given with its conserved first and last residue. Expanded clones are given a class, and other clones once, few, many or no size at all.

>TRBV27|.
CASSLRDRGPSYEQYF
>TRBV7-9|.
CASSLQPSGNTEAFF
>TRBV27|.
CASKNNEKLFF
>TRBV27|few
CASSYRGPNTEAFF
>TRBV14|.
CASSQDLGTLDHEQYF
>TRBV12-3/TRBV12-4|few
CASSFRLAGNPEQETQYF
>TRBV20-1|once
CSARGPSGYNEQYF
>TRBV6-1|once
CASSTYKGETQYF
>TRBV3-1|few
CASSQLTGELFF
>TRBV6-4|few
CASSALAGALSDTQYF
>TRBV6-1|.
CASSEFGNTNAFYGYTF
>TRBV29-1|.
CSVDTGGQGYTF
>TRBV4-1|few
CASSQDGAGNQPQHF
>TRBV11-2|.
CASSSVSGGSYEQYF
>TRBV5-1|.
CASSQEGRTGDTQYF
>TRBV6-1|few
CASSGTGTGVDGYTF
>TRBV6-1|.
CASSARGPGANVLTF
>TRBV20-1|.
CSARLAVGQETQYF
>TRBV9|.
CASSPGRDSYEQYF
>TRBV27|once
CASRGLTNQPQHF
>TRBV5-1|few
CASSRGGPNTYGYTF
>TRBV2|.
CASSLDRGRGTQYF
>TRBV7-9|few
CASSSSRGQYEETQYF
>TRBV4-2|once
CASSQAGGDNGQFF
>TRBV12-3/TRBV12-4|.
CASTGGPGGTGELFF
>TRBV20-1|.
CSGSGQGVGVAFF
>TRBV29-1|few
CSVEGGGRLQGYYGYTF
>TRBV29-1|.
CSANRGSRDEQFF
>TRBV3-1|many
CASSQSSYEQYF
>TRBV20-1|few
CSARTLPGGDTQYF
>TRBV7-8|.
CASSSSEPSETQYF
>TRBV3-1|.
CASRLAGPNEQFF
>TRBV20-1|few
CSARDGAGADNEQFF
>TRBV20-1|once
CSARPDQETQFF
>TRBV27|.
CASSLTVSLINTEAFF